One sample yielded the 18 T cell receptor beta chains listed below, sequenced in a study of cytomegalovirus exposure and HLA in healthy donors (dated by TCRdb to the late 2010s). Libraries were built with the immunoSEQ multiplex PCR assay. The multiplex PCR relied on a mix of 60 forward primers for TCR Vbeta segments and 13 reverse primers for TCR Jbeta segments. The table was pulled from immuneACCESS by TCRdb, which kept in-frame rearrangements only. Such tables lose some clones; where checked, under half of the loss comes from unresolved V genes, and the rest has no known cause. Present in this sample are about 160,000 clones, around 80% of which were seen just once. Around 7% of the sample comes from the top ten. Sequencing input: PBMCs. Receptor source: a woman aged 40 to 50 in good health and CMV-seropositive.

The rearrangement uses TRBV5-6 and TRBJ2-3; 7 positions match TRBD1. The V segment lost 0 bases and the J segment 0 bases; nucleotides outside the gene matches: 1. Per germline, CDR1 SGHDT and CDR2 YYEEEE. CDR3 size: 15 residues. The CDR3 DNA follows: TGTGCCAGCAGCTTGGGAGGGGGCAGCACAGATACGCAGTATTTT. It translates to CASSLGGGSTDTQYF. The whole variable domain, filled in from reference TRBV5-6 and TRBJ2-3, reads DAGVTQSPTHLIKTRGQQVTLRCSPKSGHDTVSWYQQALGQGPQFIFQYYEEEERQRGNFPDRFSGHQFPNYSSELNVNALLLGDSALYLCASSLGGGSTDTQYFGPGTRLTVL.

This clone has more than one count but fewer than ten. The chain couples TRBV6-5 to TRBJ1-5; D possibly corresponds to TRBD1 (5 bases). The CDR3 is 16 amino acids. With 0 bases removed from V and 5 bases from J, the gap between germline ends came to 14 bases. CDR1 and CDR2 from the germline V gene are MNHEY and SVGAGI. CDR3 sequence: CASSYSTALTDQPQHF. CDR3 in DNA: TGTGCCAGCAGTTACTCGACAGCCCTTACGGATCAGCCCCAGCATTTT.

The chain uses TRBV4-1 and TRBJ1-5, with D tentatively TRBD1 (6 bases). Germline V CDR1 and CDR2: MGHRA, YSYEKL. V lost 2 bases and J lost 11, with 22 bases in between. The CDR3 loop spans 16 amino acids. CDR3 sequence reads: CASSQQGSAAGEAQHF. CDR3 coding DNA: TGCGCCAGCAGCCAACAAGGCTCGGCGGCAGGGGAAGCCCAGCATTTT.

This chain's CDR3 is CASSFAGSPLHF. DNA for the CDR3: TGTGCCAGCAGTTTTGCGGGTTCACCCCTCCACTTT. The chain joins TRBV28 to TRBJ1-6; D is unresolved. Germline CDR1 reads MDHEN; CDR2 reads SYDVKM. The CDR3 has 12 residues. V was trimmed by 3 bases and J by 9 bases, leaving 6 bases between them.

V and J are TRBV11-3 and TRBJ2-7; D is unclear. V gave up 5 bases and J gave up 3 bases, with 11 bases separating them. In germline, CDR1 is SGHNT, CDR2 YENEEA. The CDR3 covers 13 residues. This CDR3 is CASSPRRDYEQYF. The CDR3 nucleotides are TGTGCCAGCAGCCCAAGGAGAGACTACGAGCAGTACTTC.

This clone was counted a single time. The CDR3 DNA reads TGTGCCTGGAAGGAGAGGACTTACGGGGGTCGGGATGAAAAACTGTTTTTT. Translation gives CAWKERTYGGRDEKLFF. The chain has TRBV30 and TRBJ1-4; D perhaps matches TRBD1 (5 bases). Looked up from germline, CDR1 is GTSNPN and CDR2 is SVGIG (reference sequence). V gave up 4 bases and J gave up 6 bases, with 24 bases separating them. The CDR3 covers 17 residues. The full variable domain, with the rest looked up from reference TRBV30 and TRBJ1-4, is SQTIHQWPATLVQPVGSPLSLECTVEGTSNPNLYWYRQAAGRGLQLLFYSVGIGQISSEVPQNLSASRPQDRQFILSSKKLLLSDSGFYLCAWKERTYGGRDEKLFFGSGTQLSVL.

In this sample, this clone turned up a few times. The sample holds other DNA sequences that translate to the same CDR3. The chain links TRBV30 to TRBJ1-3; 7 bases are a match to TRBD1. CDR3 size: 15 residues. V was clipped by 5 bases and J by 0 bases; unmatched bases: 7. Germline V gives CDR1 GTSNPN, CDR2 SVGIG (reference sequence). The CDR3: CAWSRDSGSGNTIYF. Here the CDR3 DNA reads TGTGCCTGGTCCCGGGACAGTGGCTCTGGAAACACCATATATTTT.

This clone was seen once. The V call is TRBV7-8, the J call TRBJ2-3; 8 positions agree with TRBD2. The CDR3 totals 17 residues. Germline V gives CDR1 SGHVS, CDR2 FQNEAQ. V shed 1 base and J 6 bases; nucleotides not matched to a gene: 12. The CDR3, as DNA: TGTGCCAGCAGCTTAGAGAGCGGGGGCCTCCTCCGGGATACGCAGTATTTT. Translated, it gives CASSLESGGLLRDTQYF. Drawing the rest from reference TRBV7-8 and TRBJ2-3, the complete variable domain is GAGVSQSPRYKVAKRGQDVALRCDPISGHVSLFWYQQALGQGPEFLTYFQNEAQLDKSGLPSDRFFAERPEGSVSTLKIQRTQQEDSAVYLCASSLESGGLLRDTQYFGPGTRLTVL.

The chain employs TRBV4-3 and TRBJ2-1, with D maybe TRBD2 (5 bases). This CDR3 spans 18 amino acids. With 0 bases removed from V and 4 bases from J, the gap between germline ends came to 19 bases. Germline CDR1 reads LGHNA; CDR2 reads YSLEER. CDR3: CASSQDPPDKERYNEQFF. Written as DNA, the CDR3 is TGCGCCAGCAGCCAAGACCCCCCCGACAAGGAGCGGTACAATGAGCAGTTCTTC.

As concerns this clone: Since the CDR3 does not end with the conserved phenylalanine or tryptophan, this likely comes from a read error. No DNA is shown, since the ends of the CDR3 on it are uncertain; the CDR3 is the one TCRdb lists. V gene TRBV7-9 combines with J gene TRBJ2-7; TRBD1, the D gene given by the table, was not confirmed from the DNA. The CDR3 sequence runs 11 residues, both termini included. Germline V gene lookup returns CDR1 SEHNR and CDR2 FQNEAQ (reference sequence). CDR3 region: CASSFPGTGPA.

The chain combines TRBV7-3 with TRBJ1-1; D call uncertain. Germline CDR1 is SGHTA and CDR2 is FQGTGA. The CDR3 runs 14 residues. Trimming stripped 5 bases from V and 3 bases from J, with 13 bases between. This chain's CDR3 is CASSPGLRDTEAFF. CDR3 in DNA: TGTGCCAGCAGCCCGGGGTTACGTGACACTGAAGCTTTCTTT.

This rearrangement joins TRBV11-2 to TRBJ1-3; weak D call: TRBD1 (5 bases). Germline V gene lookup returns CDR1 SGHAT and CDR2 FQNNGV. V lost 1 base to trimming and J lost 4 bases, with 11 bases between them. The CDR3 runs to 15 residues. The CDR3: CASSLGGAAGNTIYF. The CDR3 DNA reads TGTGCCAGCAGCTTAGGCGGGGCCGCGGGAAACACCATATATTTT.

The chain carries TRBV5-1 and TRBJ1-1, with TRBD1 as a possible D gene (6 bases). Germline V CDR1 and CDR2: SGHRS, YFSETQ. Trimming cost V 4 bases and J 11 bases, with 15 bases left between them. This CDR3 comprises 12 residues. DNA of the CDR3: TGCGCCAGCAGCCCAGAGACAGGCGAGGCTTTCTTT. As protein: CASSPETGEAFF.

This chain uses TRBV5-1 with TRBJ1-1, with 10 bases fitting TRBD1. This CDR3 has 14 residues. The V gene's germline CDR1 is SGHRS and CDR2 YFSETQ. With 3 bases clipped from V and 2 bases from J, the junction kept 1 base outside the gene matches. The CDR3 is CASSSTGGNTEAFF. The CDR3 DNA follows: TGCGCCAGCAGCTCGACAGGGGGCAACACTGAAGCTTTCTTT.

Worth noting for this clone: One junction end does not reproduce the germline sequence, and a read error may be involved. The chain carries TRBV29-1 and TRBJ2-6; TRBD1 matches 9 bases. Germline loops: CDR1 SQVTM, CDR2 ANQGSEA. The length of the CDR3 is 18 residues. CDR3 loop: CSVVGPGTGNDGANGLTF. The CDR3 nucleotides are TGCAGCGTCGTGGGTCCCGGGACAGGGAACGATGGGGCCAACGGCCTGACTTTC. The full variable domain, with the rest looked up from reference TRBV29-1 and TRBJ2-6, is SAVISQKPSRDICQRGTSLTIQCQVDSQVTMMFWYRQQPGQSLTLIATANQGSEATYESGFVIDKFPISRPNLTFSTLTVSNMSPEDSSIYLCSVVGPGTGNDGANGLTFGAGSRLTVL.

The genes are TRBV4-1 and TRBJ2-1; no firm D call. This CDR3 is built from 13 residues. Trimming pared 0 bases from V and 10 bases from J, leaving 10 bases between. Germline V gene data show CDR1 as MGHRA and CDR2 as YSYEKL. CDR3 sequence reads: CASSQDHSREQFF. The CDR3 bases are TGCGCCAGCAGCCAAGATCACAGCCGGGAGCAGTTCTTC.

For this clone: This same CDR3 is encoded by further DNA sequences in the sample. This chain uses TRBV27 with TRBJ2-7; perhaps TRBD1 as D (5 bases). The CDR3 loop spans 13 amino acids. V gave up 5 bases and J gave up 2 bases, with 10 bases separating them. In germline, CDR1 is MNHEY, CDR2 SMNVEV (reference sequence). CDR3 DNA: TGTGCCAGCAGTAGAGGACAAGCCTACGAGCAGTACTTC. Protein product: CASSRGQAYEQYF.

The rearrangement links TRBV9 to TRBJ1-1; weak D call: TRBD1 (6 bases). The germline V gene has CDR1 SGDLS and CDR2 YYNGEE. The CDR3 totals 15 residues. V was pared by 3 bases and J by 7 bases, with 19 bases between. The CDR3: CASSEGEGTVNEAFF. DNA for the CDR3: TGTGCCAGCAGCGAGGGGGAGGGGACGGTGAATGAAGCTTTCTTT. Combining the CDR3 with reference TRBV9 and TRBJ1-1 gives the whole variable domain DSGVTQTPKHLITATGQRVTLRCSPRSGDLSVYWYQQSLDQGLQFLIQYYNGEERAKGNILERFSAQQFPDLHSELNLSSLELGDSALYFCASSEGEGTVNEAFFGQGTRLTVV.